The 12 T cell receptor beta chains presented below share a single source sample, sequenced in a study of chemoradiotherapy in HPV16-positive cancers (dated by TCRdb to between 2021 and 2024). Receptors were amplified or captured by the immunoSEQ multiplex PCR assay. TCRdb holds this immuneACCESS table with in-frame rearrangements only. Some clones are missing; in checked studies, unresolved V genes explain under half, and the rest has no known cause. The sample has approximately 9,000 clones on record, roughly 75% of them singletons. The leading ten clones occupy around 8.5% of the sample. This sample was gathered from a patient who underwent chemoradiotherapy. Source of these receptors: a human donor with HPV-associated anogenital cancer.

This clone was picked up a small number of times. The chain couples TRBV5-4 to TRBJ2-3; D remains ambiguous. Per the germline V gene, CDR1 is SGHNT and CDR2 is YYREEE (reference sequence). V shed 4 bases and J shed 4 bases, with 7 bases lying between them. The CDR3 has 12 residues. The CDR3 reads CASSPGPDTQYF. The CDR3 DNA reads TGTGCCAGCAGCCCTGGACCAGATACGCAGTATTTT.

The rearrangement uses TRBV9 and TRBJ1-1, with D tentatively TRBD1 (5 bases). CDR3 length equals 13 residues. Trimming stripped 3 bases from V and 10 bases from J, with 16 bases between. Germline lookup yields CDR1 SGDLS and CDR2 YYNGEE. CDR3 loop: CASSATQGLAAFF. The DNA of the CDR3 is TGTGCCAGCAGCGCCACCCAGGGATTAGCAGCTTTCTTT.

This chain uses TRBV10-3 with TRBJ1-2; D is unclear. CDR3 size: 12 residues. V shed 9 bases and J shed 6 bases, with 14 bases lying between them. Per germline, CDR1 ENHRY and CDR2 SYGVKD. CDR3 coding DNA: TGTGCCATAGGGCCTGGTCGCGATGGCTACACCTTC. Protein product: CAIGPGRDGYTF.

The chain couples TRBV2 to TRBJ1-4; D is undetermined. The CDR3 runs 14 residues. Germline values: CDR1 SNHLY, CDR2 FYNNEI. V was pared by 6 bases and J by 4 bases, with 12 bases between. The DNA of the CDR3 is TGTGCCAGCAGCCTGGGAGCCTATAATGAAAAACTGTTTTTT. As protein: CASSLGAYNEKLFF.

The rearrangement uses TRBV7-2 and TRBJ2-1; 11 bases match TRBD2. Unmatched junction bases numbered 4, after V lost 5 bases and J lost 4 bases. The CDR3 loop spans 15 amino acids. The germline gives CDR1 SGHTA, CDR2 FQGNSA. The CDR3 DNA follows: TGTGCCAGCAGCCCTAGCGGGGGGAGGTACAATGAGCAGTTCTTC. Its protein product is CASSPSGGRYNEQFF.

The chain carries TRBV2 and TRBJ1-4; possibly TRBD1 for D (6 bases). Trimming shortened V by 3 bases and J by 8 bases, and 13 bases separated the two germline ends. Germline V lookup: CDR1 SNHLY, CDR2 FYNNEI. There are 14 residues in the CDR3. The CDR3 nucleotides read TGTGCCAGCAGTGAGGGGGGGGCAGGGGAAAAACTGTTTTTT. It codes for CASSEGGAGEKLFF.

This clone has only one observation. The DNA of the CDR3 is TGTGCCAGCAGCTCCCCGGGAAGACGAATGGGGGAGCTGTTTTTT. The encoded protein is CASSSPGRRMGELFF. This chain uses TRBV7-2 with TRBJ2-2; weak D call: TRBD2 (5 bases). The CDR3 sequence is 15 residues long. In germline, CDR1 is SGHTA, CDR2 FQGNSA. Trimming removed 4 bases at V and 8 bases at J, with 17 bases between. The variable domain in full, with the rest retrieved from reference TRBV7-2 and TRBJ2-2, is GAGVSQSPSNKVTEKGKDVELRCDPISGHTALYWYRQSLGQGLEFLIYFQGNSAPDKSGLPSDRFSAERTGGSVSTLTIQRTQQEDSAVYLCASSSPGRRMGELFFGEGSRLTVL.

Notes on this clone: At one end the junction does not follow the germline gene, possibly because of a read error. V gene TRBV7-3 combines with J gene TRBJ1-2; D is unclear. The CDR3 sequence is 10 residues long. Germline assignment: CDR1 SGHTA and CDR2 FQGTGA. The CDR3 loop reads CASGFYGYTF. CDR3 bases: TGTGCCAGCGGCTTCTATGGCTACACCTTC.

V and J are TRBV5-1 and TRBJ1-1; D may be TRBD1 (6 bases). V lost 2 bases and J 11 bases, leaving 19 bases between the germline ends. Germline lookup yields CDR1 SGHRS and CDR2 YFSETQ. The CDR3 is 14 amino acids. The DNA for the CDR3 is TGCGCCAGCAGCTTAACAGGTCGCGGGGGGCTGGCTTTCTTT. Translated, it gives CASSLTGRGGLAFF.

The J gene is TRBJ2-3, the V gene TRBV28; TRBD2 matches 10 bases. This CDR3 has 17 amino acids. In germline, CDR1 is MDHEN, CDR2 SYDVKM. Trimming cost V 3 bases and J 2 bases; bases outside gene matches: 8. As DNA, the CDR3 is TGTGCCAGCAGTTTCAATCAACTAGCGGGACCCACAGATACGCAGTATTTT. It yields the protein CASSFNQLAGPTDTQYF.

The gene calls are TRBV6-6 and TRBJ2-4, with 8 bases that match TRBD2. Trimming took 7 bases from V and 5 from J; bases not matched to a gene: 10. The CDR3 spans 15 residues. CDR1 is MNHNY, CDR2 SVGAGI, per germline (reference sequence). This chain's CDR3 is CASTFSGEGENIQYF. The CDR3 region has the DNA TGTGCCAGCACCTTTAGCGGGGAGGGTGAAAACATTCAGTACTTC.

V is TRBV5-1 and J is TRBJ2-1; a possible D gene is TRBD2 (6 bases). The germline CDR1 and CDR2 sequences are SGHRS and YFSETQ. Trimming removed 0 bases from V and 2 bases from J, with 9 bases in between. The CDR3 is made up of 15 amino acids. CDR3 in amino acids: CASSLGAGTYNEQFF. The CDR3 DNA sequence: TGCGCCAGCAGCTTGGGGGCGGGGACCTACAATGAGCAGTTCTTC.